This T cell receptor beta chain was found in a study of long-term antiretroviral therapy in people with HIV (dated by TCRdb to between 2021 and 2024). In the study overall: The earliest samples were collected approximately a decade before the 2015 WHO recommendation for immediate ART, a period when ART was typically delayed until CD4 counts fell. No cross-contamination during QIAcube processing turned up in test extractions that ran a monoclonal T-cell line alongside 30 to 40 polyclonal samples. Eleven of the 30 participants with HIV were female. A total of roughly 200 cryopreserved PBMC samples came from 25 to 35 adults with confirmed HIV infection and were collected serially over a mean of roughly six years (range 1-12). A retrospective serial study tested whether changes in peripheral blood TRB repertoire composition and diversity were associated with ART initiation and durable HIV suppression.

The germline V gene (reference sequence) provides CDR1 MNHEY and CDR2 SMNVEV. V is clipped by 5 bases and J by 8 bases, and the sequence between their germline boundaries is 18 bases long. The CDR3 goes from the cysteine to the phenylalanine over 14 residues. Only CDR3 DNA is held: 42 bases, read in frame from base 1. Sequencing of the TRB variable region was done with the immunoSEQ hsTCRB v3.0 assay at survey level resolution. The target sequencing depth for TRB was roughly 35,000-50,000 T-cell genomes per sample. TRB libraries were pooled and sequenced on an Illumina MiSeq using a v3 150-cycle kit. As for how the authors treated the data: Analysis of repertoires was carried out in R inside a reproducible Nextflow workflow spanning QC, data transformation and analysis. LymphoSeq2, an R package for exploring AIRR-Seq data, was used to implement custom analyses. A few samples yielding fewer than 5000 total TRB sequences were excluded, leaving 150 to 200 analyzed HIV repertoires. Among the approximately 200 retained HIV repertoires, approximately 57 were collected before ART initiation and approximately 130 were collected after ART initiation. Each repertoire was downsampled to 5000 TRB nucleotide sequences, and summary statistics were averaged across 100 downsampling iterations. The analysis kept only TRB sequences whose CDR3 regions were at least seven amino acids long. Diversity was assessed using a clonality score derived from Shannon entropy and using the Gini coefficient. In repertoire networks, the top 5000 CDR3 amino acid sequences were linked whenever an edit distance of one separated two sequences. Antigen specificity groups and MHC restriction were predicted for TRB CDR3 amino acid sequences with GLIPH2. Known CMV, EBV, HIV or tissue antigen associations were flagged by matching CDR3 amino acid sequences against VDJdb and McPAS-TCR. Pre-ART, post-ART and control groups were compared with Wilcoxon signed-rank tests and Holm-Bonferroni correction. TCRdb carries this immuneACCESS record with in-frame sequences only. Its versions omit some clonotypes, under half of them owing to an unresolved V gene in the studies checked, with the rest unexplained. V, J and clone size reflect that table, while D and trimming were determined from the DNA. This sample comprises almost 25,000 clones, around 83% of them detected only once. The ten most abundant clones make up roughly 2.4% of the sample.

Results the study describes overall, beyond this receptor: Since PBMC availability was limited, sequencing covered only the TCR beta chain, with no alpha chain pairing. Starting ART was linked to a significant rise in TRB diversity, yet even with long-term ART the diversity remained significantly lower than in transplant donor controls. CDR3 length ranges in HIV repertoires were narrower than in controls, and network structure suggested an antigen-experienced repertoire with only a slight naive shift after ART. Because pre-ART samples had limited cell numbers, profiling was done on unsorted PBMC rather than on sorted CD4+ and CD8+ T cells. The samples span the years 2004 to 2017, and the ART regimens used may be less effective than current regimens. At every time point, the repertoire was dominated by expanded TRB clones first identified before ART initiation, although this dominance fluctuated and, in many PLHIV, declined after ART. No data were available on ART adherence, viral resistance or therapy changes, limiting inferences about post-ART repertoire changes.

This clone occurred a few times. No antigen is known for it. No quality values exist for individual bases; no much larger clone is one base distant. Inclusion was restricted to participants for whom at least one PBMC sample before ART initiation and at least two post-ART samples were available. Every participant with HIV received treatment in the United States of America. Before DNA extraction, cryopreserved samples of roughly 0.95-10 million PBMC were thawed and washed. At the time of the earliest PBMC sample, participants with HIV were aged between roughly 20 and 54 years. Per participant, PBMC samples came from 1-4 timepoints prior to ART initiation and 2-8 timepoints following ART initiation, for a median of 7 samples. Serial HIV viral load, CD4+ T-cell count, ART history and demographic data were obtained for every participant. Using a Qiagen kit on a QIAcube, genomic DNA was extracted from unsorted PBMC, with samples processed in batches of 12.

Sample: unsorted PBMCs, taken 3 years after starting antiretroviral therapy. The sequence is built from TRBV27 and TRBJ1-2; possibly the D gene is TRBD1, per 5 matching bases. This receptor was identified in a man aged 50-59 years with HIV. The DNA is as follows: TGTGCCAGCAGTCCTCCTGGGGCCCCGAGGGGCTACACCTTC. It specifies CASSPPGAPRGYTF.